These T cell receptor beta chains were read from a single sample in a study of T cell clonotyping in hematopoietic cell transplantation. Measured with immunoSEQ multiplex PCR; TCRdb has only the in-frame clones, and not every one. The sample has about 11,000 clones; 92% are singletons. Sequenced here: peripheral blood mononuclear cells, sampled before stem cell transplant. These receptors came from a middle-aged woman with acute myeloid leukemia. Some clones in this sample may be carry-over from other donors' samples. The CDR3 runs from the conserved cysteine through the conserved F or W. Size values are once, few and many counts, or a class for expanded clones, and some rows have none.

CASSPGSEITQYF TRBJ2-5 - TRBV5-4
CASRGLGANSYEQYF TRBJ2-7 - TRBV27
CASSGTGTGSDYEQYF TRBJ2-7 - TRBV5-6
CASRSGRDHNEQFF TRBJ2-1 - TRBV5-1
CASSTRTGDLAPLHF TRBJ1-6 - TRBV9
CASRMTVNSYNEQFF TRBJ2-1 - TRBV28
CASSERETGANVLTF TRBJ2-6 - TRBV2
CASSLVQTPYEQYF TRBJ2-7 - TRBV5-1
CASSPGGGSYEQYF TRBJ2-7 - TRBV11-2
CASSASFYGYTF TRBJ1-2 - TRBV25-1
CATSEAYEQYF TRBJ2-7 - TRBV19
CASSQEWDDGLYEQYF TRBJ2-7 - TRBV4-3
CASSLLTPTGLNTGELFF TRBJ2-2 - TRBV27
CASSPRVSGNTIYF TRBJ1-3 - TRBV2
CASSIDSGTGYGYTF TRBJ1-2 - TRBV19
CASSLDGANTGELFF TRBJ2-2 - TRBV7-7
CASSVGTLGNTEAFF TRBJ1-1 - TRBV9
CASSPRTATGEQYF TRBJ2-7 - TRBV14
CSVEVPGQVETQYF TRBJ2-5 once TRBV29-1
CASSRVRGDLQYF TRBJ2-7 - TRBV5-1
CASSFTGSNQPQHF TRBJ1-5 - TRBV5-6
CASSFGNTIYF TRBJ1-3 once TRBV7-2